The rows below give T cell receptor beta chains drawn from one sample of a study of cytomegalovirus exposure and HLA in healthy donors. The assay was immunoSEQ multiplex PCR, and TCRdb's table has in-frame clones only and misses some. The sample has under 200,000 clones, 84% seen once; the top ten hold more than 0.35%. Sequencing was done on a sample of PBMCs. The receptor source for this set is a boy aged 2 to 10 in good health and CMV-seronegative. CDR3s include the opening cysteine and the closing phenylalanine or tryptophan. A D gene is named only where the DNA matches it firmly.

d_call	j_call	v_call	cdr3_aa	cdr3_nt
TRBD2	TRBJ2-1	TRBV5-1	CASSLSSGRAYNEQFF	TGCGCCAGCAGCCTAAGTAGCGGGAGGGCCTACAATGAGCAGTTCTTC
NA	TRBJ2-3	TRBV5-1	CASSLTGWDTQYF	TGCGCCAGCAGCTTGACAGGGTGGGATACGCAGTATTTT
NA	TRBJ2-7	TRBV5-1	CASSPIGVSYEQYF	TGCGCCAGCAGCCCAATCGGGGTCTCCTACGAGCAGTACTTC
TRBD1	TRBJ1-3	TRBV5-1	CASSLEPGTGSGNTIYF	TGCGCCAGCAGCTTGGAGCCTGGGACAGGGTCTGGAAACACCATATATTTT
NA	TRBJ1-1	TRBV10-2	CASFGTFNTEAFF	TGCGCCAGCTTCGGGACTTTTAACACTGAAGCTTTCTTT
NA	TRBJ2-7	TRBV7-9	CASLGLTDYEQYF	TGTGCCAGCCTGGGGCTGACCGATTACGAGCAGTACTTC
TRBD2	TRBJ2-7	TRBV6-4	CARTLAGPYEQYF	TGTGCCAGGACTCTAGCGGGACCGTACGAGCAGTACTTC
NA	TRBJ2-7	TRBV4-1	CASSQGQVEGWGYEQYF	TGCGCCAGCAGCCAAGGGCAGGTTGAGGGTTGGGGCTACGAGCAGTACTTC
NA	TRBJ1-2	TRBV29-1	CSTTAGSYGYTF	TGCAGCACGACCGCAGGGTCATATGGCTACACCTTC
NA	TRBJ2-2	TRBV7-2	CASSTASLSGELFF	TGTGCCAGCAGCACCGCGTCTCTCTCCGGGGAGCTGTTTTTT
TRBD1	TRBJ2-5	TRBV5-6	CASSPRWGDRGFQETQYF	TGTGCCAGCAGCCCGAGGTGGGGAGACAGGGGATTCCAAGAGACCCAGTACTTC
TRBD1	TRBJ2-7	TRBV28	CASSQTPGTGDSYEQYF	TGTGCCAGCAGTCAAACCCCCGGGACAGGGGACTCCTACGAGCAGTACTTC
TRBD1	TRBJ1-1	TRBV29-1	CSVGTGGTEAFF	TGCAGCGTAGGAACAGGGGGAACTGAAGCTTTCTTT
TRBD2	TRBJ2-3	TRBV4-2	CASSPGTGGPEETDTQYF	TGTGCCAGCAGCCCCGGAACGGGAGGGCCCGAAGAGACAGATACGCAGTATTTT
TRBD2	TRBJ2-5	TRBV7-6	CASSLLAEETQYF	TGTGCCAGCAGCTTACTAGCGGAAGAGACCCAGTACTTC
TRBD2	TRBJ2-2	TRBV9	CASSVRASGLVNTGELFF	TGTGCCAGCAGCGTAAGGGCTAGCGGCCTCGTGAACACCGGGGAGCTGTTTTTT
TRBD2	TRBJ2-1	TRBV2	CASTRLAGGQSSYNEQFF	TGTGCCAGCACCCGACTAGCGGGCGGGCAGAGCTCCTACAATGAGCAGTTCTTC
TRBD2	TRBJ2-7	TRBV4-1	CASSHLGTSGTYEQYF	TGCGCCAGCAGCCACCTCGGGACTAGCGGGACCTACGAGCAGTACTTC
TRBD2	TRBJ2-7	TRBV4-1	CASSPGLAGGDEQYF	TGCGCCAGCAGCCCGGGACTAGCCGGAGGGGACGAGCAGTACTTC
TRBD2	TRBJ2-7	TRBV5-1	CASSLRSRLAGYSYEQYF	TGCGCCAGCAGCTTACGGTCCCGGCTAGCGGGATACTCCTACGAGCAGTACTTC
NA	TRBJ1-1	TRBV2	CASSEYEGIGEAFF	TGTGCCAGCAGTGAGTACGAGGGTATCGGGGAAGCTTTCTTT
TRBD1	TRBJ2-3	TRBV29-1	CSSQVGFWGQTTDTQYF	TGCAGCTCTCAGGTGGGGTTTTGGGGACAGACCACAGATACGCAGTATTTT
TRBD2	TRBJ2-5	TRBV5-1	CASSPSGRGETQYF	TGCGCCAGCAGTCCTAGCGGGAGGGGAGAGACCCAGTACTTC